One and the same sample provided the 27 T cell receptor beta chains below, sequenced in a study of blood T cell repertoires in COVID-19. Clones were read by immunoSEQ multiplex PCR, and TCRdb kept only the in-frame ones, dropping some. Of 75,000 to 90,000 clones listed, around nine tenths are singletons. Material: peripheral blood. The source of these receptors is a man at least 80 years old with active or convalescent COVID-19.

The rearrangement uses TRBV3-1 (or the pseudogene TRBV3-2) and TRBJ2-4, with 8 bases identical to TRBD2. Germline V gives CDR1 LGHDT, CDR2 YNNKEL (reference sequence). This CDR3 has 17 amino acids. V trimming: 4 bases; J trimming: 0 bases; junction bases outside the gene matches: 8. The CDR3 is CASSPQLADIAKNIQYF. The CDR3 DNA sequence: TGTGCCAGCAGCCCGCAACTAGCGGACATAGCCAAAAACATTCAGTACTTC.

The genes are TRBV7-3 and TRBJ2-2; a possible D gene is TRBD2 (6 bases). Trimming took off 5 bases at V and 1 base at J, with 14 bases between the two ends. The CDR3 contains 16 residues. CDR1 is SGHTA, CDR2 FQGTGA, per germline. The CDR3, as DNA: TGTGCCAGCAGCCCCCCGGGGGAGTGGAACACCGGGGAGCTGTTTTTT. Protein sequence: CASSPPGEWNTGELFF.

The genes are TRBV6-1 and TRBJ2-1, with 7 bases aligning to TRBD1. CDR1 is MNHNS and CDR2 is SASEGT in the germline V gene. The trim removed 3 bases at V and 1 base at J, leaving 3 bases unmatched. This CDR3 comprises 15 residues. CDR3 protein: CASSDGRGSYNEQFF. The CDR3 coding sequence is TGTGCCAGCAGTGATGGCAGGGGGTCCTACAATGAGCAGTTCTTC.

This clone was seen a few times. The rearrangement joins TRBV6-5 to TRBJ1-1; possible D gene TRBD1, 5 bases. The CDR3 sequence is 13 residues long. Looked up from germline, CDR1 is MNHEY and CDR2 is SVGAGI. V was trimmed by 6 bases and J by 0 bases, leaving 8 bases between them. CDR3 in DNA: TGTGCCAGCAGCAGACAGTTGAACACTGAAGCTTTCTTT. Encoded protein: CASSRQLNTEAFF.

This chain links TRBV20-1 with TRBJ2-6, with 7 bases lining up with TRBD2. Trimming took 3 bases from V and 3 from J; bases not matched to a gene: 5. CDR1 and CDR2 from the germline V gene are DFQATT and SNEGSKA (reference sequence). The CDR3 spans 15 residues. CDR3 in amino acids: CSASRGGVGANVLTF. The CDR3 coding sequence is TGCAGTGCTAGTCGGGGAGGGGTTGGGGCCAACGTCCTGACTTTC.

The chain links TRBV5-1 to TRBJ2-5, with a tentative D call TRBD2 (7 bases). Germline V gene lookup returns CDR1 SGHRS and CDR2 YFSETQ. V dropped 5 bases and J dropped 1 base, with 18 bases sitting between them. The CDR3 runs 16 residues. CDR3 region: CASRVGGAAPQETQYF. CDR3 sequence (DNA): TGCGCCAGCAGAGTGGGGGGGGCTGCTCCCCAAGAGACCCAGTACTTC. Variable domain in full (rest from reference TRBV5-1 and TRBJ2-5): KAGVTQTPRYLIKTRGQQVTLSCSPISGHRSVSWYQQTPGQGLQFLFEYFSETQRNKGNFPGRFSGRQFSNSRSEMNVSTLELGDSALYLCASRVGGAAPQETQYFGPGTRLLVL.

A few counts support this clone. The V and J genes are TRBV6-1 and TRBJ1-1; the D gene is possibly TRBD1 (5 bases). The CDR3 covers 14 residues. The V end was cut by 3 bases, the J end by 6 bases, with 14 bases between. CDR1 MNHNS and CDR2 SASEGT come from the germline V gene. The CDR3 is CASSDRADLAEAFF. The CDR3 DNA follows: TGTGCCAGCAGTGACAGGGCGGATCTGGCTGAAGCTTTCTTT.

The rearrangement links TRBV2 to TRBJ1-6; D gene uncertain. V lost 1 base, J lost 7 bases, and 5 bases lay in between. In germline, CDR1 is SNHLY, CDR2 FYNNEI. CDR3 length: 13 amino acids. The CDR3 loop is CASSEVANSPLHF. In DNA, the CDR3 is TGTGCCAGCAGTGAAGTGGCAAATTCACCCCTCCACTTT.

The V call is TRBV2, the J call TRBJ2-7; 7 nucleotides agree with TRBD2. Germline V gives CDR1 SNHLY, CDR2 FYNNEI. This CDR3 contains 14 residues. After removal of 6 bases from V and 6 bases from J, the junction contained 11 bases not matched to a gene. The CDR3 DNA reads TGTGCCAGCAGAGGACTAGTTCCGTTGAGCGAGCAGTACGTC. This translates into CASRGLVPLSEQYV.

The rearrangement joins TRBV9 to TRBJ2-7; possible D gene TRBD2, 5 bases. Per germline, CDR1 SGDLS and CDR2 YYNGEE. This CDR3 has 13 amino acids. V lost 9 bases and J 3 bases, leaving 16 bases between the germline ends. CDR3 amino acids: CATRGLVGYEQYV. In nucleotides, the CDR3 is TGTGCCACCCGGGGTCTCGTGGGCTACGAGCAGTACGTC.

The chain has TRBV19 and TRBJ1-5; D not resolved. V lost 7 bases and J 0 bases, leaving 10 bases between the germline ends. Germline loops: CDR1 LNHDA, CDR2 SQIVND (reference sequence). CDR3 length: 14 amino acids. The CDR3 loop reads CASTTGVSNQPQHF. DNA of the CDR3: TGTGCCAGTACCACGGGTGTTAGCAATCAGCCCCAGCATTTT.

The CDR3 DNA reads as TGCGCCAGCAGCCTCCAAAAGGGGGGGATTTACTCTGGAAACACCATATATTTT. As protein: CASSLQKGGIYSGNTIYF. The V gene is TRBV4-1, the J gene TRBJ1-3, with D possibly matching TRBD1 (6 bases). The CDR3 is 18 residues long. V lost 4 bases to trimming and J lost 0 bases, with 19 bases between them. CDR1 and CDR2 (germline): MGHRA, YSYEKL.

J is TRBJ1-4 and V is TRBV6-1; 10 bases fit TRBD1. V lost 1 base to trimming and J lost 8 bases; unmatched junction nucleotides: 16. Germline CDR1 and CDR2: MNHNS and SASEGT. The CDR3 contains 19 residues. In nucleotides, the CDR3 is TGTGCCAGCAGTGAAGTTCCGGGACAGGGGACCCCGGGGAGGGAAAAACTGTTTTTT. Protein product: CASSEVPGQGTPGREKLFF.

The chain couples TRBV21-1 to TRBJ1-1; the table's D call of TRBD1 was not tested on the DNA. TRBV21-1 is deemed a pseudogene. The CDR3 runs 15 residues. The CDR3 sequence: CASSNPGGDNTEAFF. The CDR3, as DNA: TGTGCCAGCAGCAACCCAGGGGGCGACAACACTGAAGCTTTCTTT.

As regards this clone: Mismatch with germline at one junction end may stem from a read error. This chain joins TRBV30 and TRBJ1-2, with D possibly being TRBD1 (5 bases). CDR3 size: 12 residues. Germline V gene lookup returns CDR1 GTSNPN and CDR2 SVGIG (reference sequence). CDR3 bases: TGTGCCTGGAGTGTACATAGGGGATCGCAATCCTTC. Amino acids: CAWSVHRGSQSF.

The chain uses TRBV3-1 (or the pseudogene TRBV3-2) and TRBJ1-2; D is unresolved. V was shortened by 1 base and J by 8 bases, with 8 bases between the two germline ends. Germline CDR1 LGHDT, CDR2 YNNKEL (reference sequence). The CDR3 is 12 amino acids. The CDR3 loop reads CASSQVLSGYTF. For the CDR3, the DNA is TGTGCCAGCAGCCAAGTTCTTTCCGGCTACACCTTC.

The CDR3 DNA reads as TGTGCCAGCAGCCAAGTCAGGGGACCTAATGAAAAACTGTTTTTT. Amino acid sequence: CASSQVRGPNEKLFF. The chain is built from TRBV3-1 (or the pseudogene TRBV3-2) and TRBJ1-4, with a possible D match to TRBD1 (6 bases). The CDR3 has 15 residues. Germline CDR1 and CDR2: LGHDT and YNNKEL (reference sequence). Trimming pared 1 base from V and 3 bases from J, leaving 9 bases between.

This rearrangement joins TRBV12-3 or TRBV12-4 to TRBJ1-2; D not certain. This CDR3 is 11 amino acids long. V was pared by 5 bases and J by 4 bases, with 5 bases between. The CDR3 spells CASSNSYGYTF. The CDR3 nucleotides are TGTGCCAGCAGTAATAGCTATGGCTACACCTTC.

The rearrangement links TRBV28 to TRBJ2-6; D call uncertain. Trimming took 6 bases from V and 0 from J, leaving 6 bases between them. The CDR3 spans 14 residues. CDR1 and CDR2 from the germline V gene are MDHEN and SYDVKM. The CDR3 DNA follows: TGTGCCAGCAGATTTAGCTCTGGGGCCAACGTCCTGACTTTC. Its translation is CASRFSSGANVLTF.

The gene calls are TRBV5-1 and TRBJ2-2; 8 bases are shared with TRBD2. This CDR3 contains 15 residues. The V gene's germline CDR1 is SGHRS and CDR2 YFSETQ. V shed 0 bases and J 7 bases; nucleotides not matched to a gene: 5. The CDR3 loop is CASSLGSGSIGELFF. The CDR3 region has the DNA TGCGCCAGCAGCTTGGGAAGCGGGAGCATCGGGGAGCTGTTTTTT.

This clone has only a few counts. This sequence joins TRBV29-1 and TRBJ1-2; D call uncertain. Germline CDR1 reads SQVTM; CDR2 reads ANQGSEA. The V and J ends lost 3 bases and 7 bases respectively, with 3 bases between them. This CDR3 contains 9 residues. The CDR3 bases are TGCAGCGTTGACCGTGGCTACACCTTC. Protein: CSVDRGYTF.

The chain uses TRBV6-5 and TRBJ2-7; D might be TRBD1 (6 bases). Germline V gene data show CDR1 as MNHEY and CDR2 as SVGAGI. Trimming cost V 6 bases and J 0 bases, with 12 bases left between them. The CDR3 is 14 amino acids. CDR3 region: CASSHRDTSYEQYV. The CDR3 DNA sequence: TGTGCCAGCAGCCACCGGGACACCTCCTACGAGCAGTACGTC.

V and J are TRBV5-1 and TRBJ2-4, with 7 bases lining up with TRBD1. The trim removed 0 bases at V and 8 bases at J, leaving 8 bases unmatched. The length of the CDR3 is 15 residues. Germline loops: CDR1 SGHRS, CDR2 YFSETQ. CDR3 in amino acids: CASSLAAQGVDIQYF. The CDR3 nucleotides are TGCGCCAGCAGCTTGGCCGCCCAGGGGGTAGACATTCAGTACTTC. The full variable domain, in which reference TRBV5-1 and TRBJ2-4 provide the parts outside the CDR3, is KAGVTQTPRYLIKTRGQQVTLSCSPISGHRSVSWYQQTPGQGLQFLFEYFSETQRNKGNFPGRFSGRQFSNSRSEMNVSTLELGDSALYLCASSLAAQGVDIQYFGAGTRLSVL.

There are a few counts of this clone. The CDR3 coding sequence is TGCGCCAGCAGCTTACTACAGGGTGCCCAGGGGACTGAAGCTTTCTTT. Its protein product is CASSLLQGAQGTEAFF. This chain links TRBV5-1 with TRBJ1-1; D is possibly TRBD1 (6 bases). CDR3 length: 16 residues. Trimming stripped 2 bases from V and 5 bases from J, with 19 bases between. CDR1 and CDR2 (germline): SGHRS, YFSETQ.

DNA for the CDR3: TGTGCCACCAGTGGAAGTGGTCGGGACAGGGGGCTCAACACCATATATTTT. It codes for CATSGSGRDRGLNTIYF. The J gene is TRBJ1-3, the V gene TRBV24-1; 12 bases agree with TRBD1. The CDR3 runs 17 residues. V lost 5 bases to trimming and J lost 7 bases; unmatched junction nucleotides: 11. Looked up from germline, CDR1 is KGHDR and CDR2 is SFDVKD.

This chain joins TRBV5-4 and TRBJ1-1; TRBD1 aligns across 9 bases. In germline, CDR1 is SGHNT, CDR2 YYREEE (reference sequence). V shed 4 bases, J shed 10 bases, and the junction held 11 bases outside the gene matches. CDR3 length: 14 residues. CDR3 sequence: CASSPSRDRVGAFF. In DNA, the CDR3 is TGTGCCAGCAGCCCGTCCCGGGACAGGGTTGGAGCTTTCTTT. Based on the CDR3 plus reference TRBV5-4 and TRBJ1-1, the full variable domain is ETGVTQSPTHLIKTRGQQVTLRCSSQSGHNTVSWYQQALGQGPQFIFQYYREEENGRGNFPPRFSGLQFPNYSSELNVNALELDDSALYLCASSPSRDRVGAFFGQGTRLTVV.

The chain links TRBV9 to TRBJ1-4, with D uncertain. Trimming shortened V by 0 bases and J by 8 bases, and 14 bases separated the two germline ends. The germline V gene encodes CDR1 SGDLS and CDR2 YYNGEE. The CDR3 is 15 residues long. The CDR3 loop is CASSVGAGENEKLFF. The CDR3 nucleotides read TGTGCCAGCAGCGTAGGTGCCGGGGAAAACGAAAAACTGTTTTTT. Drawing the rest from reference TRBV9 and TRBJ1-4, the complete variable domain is DSGVTQTPKHLITATGQRVTLRCSPRSGDLSVYWYQQSLDQGLQFLIQYYNGEERAKGNILERFSAQQFPDLHSELNLSSLELGDSALYFCASSVGAGENEKLFFGSGTQLSVL.